The present T cell receptor beta chain was sequenced within a study of cytomegalovirus exposure and HLA in healthy donors. Study information: Out of 398 genotyped donors, approximately 84% belonged to the Caucasian-associated ancestry cluster.

Study results and caveats: Earlier findings revealed that most TCR beta V segments proved productive either about 87% or about 30% of the time. Within the data, a cluster of highly shared sequence variants was likely a sequencing artifact.

PCR primers comprised 60 Vbeta and 13 Jbeta primers. Sequencing used immunoSEQ multiplex PCR; TCRdb keeps in-frame clones, though not all of them. There are some 100,000 clones in the sample; about 77% occur only once, and under 4.5% lies in the top ten. The CDR3 has 15 amino acids. Germline V lookup: CDR1 SGHTA, CDR2 FQGNSA. Unmatched junction bases numbered 2, after V lost 1 base and J lost 1 base. Concerning this clone: Its antigen is as yet unknown.

This TCR was recovered from a woman between 50 and 59 years old in good health and CMV-seropositive. This chain joins TRBV7-2 and TRBJ1-1, with 8 nucleotides matching TRBD1. The sequenced sample was PBMCs. CDR3 in DNA: TGTGCCAGCAGCTTAGGGGACAGGAGGAACACTGAAGCTTTCTTT. The encoded protein is CASSLGDRRNTEAFF.